This T cell receptor (beta chain) was sequenced for a study of response to subunit inactivated influenza vaccine. Study results and limitations: Few new T cells, the authors suggested, are recruited by each seasonal influenza vaccination.

One entry per CDR3 protein, called by TCRdb with MiXCR from the RT-PCR reads. This table has about 650,000 distinct CDR3 sequences, 13% to 15% appearing once. The table lists this clonotype with many counts. Its specificity is unknown. The length of the CDR3 is 13 residues. Germline-derived CDR1 and CDR2 are ENHRY and SYGVKD. V was clipped by 10 bases and J by 4 bases; unmatched bases: 8. This TCR was sampled from a middle-aged man who received an inactivated influenza vaccine. The rearrangement joins TRBV10-3 to TRBJ1-2, with 8 positions matching TRBD1. This specimen consisted of PBMCs from blood, obtained roughly 15 days before vaccination. The DNA for the CDR3 is TGTGCCACCGCTCGGACAGGGTCCTATGGCTACACCTTC. This encodes CATARTGSYGYTF.